Listed below are T cell receptor beta chains from one sample, sequenced in a study of blood T cell repertoires in COVID-19. This table comes from immunoSEQ multiplex PCR, and its TCRdb copy is limited to in-frame clones, with some not included. Here the sample spans about 250,000 clones, 65% to 85% being singletons. Sequencing input: peripheral blood. The receptor source for this set is a man aged 50 to 59 with active or convalescent COVID-19. Both conserved end residues are part of each CDR3. The D gene is left open where the match is weak. Clone size is not always given. Where it is, it says once, few, many or a class for expanded clones.

- TRBJ2-3 - TRBV18 CASSRESDTQYF TGTGCCAGCTCCCGCGAGTCCGATACGCAGTATTTT
- TRBJ1-2 TRBD1 TRBV2 CASRQDRDVHGYTF TGTGCCAGCAGGCAAGACAGGGACGTGCATGGCTACACCTTC
few TRBJ2-1 - TRBV9 CASSPPSYNEQFF TGTGCCAGCAGCCCCCCATCCTACAATGAGCAGTTCTTC
- TRBJ2-7 - TRBV5-5 CASSLSGRAYEQYF TGTGCCAGCAGCTTGTCAGGCAGAGCCTACGAGCAGTACTTC
- TRBJ1-1 TRBD1 TRBV19 CASSNRQGANTEAFF TGTGCCAGTAGTAACCGACAGGGGGCCAACACTGAAGCTTTCTTT
once TRBJ1-5 - TRBV21-1 CACTFVGQPQHF TGTGCCTGTACCTTTGTCGGTCAGCCCCAGCATTTT
- TRBJ2-3 TRBD1 TRBV6-2/TRBV6-3 CASSKPGQNTDTQYF TGTGCCAGCAGCAAACCGGGACAGAACACAGATACGCAGTATTTT
once TRBJ2-1 - TRBV5-1 CASSFPQGQYNEQFF TGCGCCAGCAGCTTTCCCCAGGGGCAGTACAATGAGCAGTTCTTC
- TRBJ2-5 TRBD2 TRBV5-1 CASSPKLAGDQQETQYF TGCGCCAGCAGCCCTAAACTAGCGGGGGACCAACAAGAGACCCAGTACTTC
- TRBJ2-7 TRBD1 TRBV18 CASSQTGTGDYEQYF TGTGCCAGCTCACAAACCGGGACAGGGGACTACGAGCAGTACTTC
- TRBJ1-6 - TRBV3-1/TRBV3-2 CASSQEAGQSPLHF TGTGCCAGCAGCCAAGAGGCGGGGCAGTCACCCCTCCACTTT
- TRBJ2-1 TRBD2 TRBV5-1 CASSSLAGGANEQFF TGCGCCAGCAGCTCACTAGCGGGGGGGGCCAATGAGCAGTTCTTC
- TRBJ2-1 - TRBV5-1 CASSLGRSSSYNEQFF TGCGCCAGCAGCTTGGGGCGTTCTAGCTCCTACAATGAGCAGTTCTTC
- TRBJ1-3 - TRBV2 CASSEGTVGNTIYF TGTGCCAGCAGTGAAGGGACAGTTGGAAACACCATATATTTT
- TRBJ1-2 - TRBV6-5 CASSTRGGDGYTF TGTGCCAGCAGTACCCGGGGGGGAGATGGCTACACCTTC
- TRBJ1-2 TRBD1 TRBV6-5 CASSSNRGDSNYGYTF TGTGCCAGCAGTTCCAACAGGGGCGACTCTAACTATGGCTACACCTTC
- TRBJ1-2 - TRBV28 CASGQPRDPAGYGYTF TGTGCCAGCGGACAGCCCCGGGACCCGGCGGGCTATGGCTACACCTTC
few TRBJ2-5 TRBD1 TRBV2 CASRVGQGAGETQYF TGTGCCAGCAGAGTGGGACAGGGGGCTGGGGAGACCCAGTACTTC
- TRBJ2-2 TRBD2 TRBV6-2/TRBV6-3 CASSSPISETGLAGYTGELFF TGTGCCAGCAGTTCCCCGATAAGTGAGACCGGACTAGCGGGGTACACCGGGGAGCTGTTTTTT
few TRBJ2-7 TRBD1 TRBV3-1/TRBV3-2 CASSQVNRGEQYF TGTGCCAGCAGCCAAGTCAACAGGGGCGAGCAGTACTTC
once TRBJ1-2 - TRBV5-4 CASSLDSYGYTF TGTGCCAGCAGCCTCGACTCCTATGGCTACACCTTC
- TRBJ2-1 - TRBV5-1 CASSSDRNEQFF TGCGCCAGCAGCTCCGACAGAAATGAGCAGTTCTTC
- TRBJ2-5 TRBD2 TRBV9 CASSASGGPQETQYF TGTGCCAGCAGCGCTAGCGGGGGGCCCCAAGAGACCCAGTACTTC
- TRBJ2-7 TRBD2 TRBV6-2/TRBV6-3 CASSPGTMRQYF TGTGCCAGCAGCCCCGGGACTATGAGGCAGTACTTC
- TRBJ1-1 - TRBV11-3 CASSRQENTEAFF TGTGCCAGCAGCCGACAAGAGAACACTGAAGCTTTCTTT
- TRBJ2-1 - TRBV14 CASSQGRGRYLYNEQFF TGTGCCAGCAGCCAAGGTCGAGGGCGCTATCTCTACAATGAGCAGTTCTTC
- TRBJ1-2 - TRBV10-3 CAISTGDYGYTF TGTGCCATCAGTACGGGAGACTATGGCTACACCTTC
- TRBJ2-1 - TRBV14 CASSHHWGVDEQFF TGTGCCAGCAGCCACCACTGGGGGGTCGATGAGCAGTTCTTC
once TRBJ2-7 TRBD1 TRBV6-6 CASSYRDRVYEQYF TGTGCCAGCAGTTACCGGGACAGGGTATACGAGCAGTACTTC
- TRBJ2-5 - TRBV5-4 CASLRVGAGETQYF TGTGCCAGCCTCAGGGTAGGGGCTGGGGAGACCCAGTACTTC
- TRBJ2-5 TRBD2 TRBV2 CASSPDPPSGGFQETQYF TGTGCCAGCAGCCCGGACCCACCTAGCGGGGGATTCCAAGAGACCCAGTACTTC
- TRBJ1-4 TRBD1 TRBV19 CASSDRDRGNEKLFF TGTGCCAGTAGTGATCGGGACAGGGGGAATGAAAAACTGTTTTTT
- TRBJ1-1 - TRBV10-3 CAISESTRENTEAFF TGTGCCATCAGTGAGTCGACTCGGGAAAACACTGAAGCTTTCTTT
- TRBJ2-5 TRBD1 TRBV6-5 CASGGTGGLETQYF TGTGCCAGTGGGGGGACAGGGGGCCTGGAGACCCAGTACTTC
- TRBJ1-2 TRBD1 TRBV27 CASSLGPGTGVYGYTF TGTGCCAGCAGCCTTGGTCCCGGGACAGGGGTCTATGGCTACACCTTC
- TRBJ1-6 - TRBV2 CASRPRGNSPLHF TGTGCCAGCAGACCCCGCGGGAATTCACCCCTCCACTTT
- TRBJ2-1 TRBD2 TRBV5-1 CASATSGGHYNEQFF TGCGCCAGCGCCACTAGCGGGGGCCACTACAATGAGCAGTTCTTC
- TRBJ2-3 TRBD2 TRBV4-2 CASSLQSSGGPTDTQYF TGTGCCAGCAGCCTACAATCTAGCGGGGGGCCCACAGATACGCAGTATTTT
- TRBJ1-6 - TRBV6-7 CASSYSGHGSPLHF TGTGCCAGCAGTTACTCGGGACACGGTTCACCCCTCCACTTT
- TRBJ2-3 - TRBV29-1 CSVGGLFTDTQYF TGCAGCGTGGGAGGATTATTCACAGATACGCAGTATTTT
- TRBJ1-1 - TRBV5-1 CASSLSRGGEAFF TGCGCCAGCAGCTTGTCCAGGGGCGGAGAAGCTTTCTTT